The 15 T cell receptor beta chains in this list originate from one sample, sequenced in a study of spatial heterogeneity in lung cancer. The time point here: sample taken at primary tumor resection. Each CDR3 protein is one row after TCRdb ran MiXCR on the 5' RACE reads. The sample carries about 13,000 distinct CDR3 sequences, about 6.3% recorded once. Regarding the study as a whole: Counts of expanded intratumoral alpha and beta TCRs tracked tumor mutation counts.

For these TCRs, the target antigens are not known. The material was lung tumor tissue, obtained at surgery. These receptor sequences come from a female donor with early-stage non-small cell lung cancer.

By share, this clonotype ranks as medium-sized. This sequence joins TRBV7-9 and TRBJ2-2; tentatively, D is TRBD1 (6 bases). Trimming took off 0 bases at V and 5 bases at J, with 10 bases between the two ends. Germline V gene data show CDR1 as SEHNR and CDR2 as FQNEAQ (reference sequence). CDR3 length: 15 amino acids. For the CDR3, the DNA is TGTGCCAGCAGCTTAGCGGGGGCGAGGACCGGGGAGCTGTTTTTT. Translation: CASSLAGARTGELFF. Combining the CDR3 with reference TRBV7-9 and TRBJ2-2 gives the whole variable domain DTGVSQNPRHKITKRGQNVTFRCDPISEHNRLYWYRQTLGQGPEFLTYFQNEAQLEKSRLLSDRFSAERPKGSFSTLEIQRTEQGDSAMYLCASSLAGARTGELFFGEGSRLTVL.

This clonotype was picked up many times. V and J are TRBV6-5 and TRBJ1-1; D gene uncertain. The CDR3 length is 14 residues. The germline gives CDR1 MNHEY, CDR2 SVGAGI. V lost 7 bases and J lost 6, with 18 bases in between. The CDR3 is CASTLSGPGAEAFF. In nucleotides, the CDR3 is TGTGCCAGCACCCTCAGCGGACCCGGGGCTGAAGCTTTCTTT.

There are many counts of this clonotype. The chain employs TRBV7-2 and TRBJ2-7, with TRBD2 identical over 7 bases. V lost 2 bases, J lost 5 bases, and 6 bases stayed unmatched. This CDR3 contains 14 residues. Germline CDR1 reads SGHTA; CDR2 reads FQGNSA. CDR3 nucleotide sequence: TGTGCCAGCAGCTTACGCGGGAGTGGGGACGAGCAGTACTTC. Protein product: CASSLRGSGDEQYF.

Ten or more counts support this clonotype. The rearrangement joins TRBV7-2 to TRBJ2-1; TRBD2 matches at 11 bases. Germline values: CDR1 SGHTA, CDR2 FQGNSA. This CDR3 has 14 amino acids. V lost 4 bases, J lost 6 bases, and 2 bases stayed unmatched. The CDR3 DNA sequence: TGTGCCAGCAGCTATGGACTAGCGGGCAATGAGCAGTTCTTC. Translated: CASSYGLAGNEQFF.

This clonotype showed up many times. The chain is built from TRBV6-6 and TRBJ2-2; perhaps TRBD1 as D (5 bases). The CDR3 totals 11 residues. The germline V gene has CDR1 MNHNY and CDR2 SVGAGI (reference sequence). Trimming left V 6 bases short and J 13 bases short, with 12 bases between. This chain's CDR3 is CASSRELVLFF. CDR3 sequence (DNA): TGTGCCAGCAGCAGGGAACTTGTGCTGTTTTTT.

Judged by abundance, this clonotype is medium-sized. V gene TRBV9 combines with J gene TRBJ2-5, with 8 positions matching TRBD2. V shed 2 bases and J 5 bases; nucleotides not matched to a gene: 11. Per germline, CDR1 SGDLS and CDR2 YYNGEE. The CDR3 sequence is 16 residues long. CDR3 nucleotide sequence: TGTGCCAGCAGCGTCCATAGCGGGATTGGTGAGGAGACCCAGTACTTC. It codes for CASSVHSGIGEETQYF.

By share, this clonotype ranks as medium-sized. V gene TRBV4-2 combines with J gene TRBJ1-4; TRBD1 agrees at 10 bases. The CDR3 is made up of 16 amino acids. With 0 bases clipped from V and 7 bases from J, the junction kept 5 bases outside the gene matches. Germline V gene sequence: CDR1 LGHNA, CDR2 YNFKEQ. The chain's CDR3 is CASSQDGTGVGEKLFF. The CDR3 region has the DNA TGTGCCAGCAGCCAAGATGGGACAGGGGTCGGTGAAAAACTGTTTTTT.

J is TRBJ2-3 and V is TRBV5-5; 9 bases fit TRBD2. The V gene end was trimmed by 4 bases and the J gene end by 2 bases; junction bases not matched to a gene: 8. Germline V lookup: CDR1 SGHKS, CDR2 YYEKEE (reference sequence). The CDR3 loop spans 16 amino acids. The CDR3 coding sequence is TGTGCCAGCAGCCCCCGGACTAGCGACCACACAGATACGCAGTATTTT. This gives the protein CASSPRTSDHTDTQYF.

This CDR3 is CASSQNTGRELFF. CDR3 DNA sequence: TGTGCCAGCAGCCAAAATACAGGCCGGGAGCTGTTTTTT. The gene calls are TRBV14 and TRBJ2-2; TRBD1 is a possible D gene (5 bases). Germline assignment: CDR1 SGHDN and CDR2 FVKESK. The V end was cut by 2 bases, the J end by 9 bases, with 10 bases between. The CDR3 spans 13 residues.

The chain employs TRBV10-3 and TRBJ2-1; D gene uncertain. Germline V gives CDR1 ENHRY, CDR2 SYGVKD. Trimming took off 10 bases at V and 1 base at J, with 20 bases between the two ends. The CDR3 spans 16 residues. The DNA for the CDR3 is TGTGCCACCGGTCGAACCCAAATGGCTTCCTACAATGAGCAGTTCTTC. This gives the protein CATGRTQMASYNEQFF.

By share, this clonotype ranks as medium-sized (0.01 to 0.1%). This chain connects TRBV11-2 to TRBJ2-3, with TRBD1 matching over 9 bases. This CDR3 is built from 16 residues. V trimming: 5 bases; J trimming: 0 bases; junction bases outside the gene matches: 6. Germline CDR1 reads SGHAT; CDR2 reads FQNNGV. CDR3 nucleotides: TGTGCCAGCAGCAAAACAGGGGGCCCTAGCACAGATACGCAGTATTTT. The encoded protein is CASSKTGGPSTDTQYF. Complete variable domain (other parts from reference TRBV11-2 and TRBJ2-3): EAGVAQSPRYKIIEKRQSVAFWCNPISGHATLYWYQQILGQGPKLLIQFQNNGVVDDSQLPKDRFSAERLKGVDSTLKIQPAKLEDSAVYLCASSKTGGPSTDTQYFGPGTRLTVL.

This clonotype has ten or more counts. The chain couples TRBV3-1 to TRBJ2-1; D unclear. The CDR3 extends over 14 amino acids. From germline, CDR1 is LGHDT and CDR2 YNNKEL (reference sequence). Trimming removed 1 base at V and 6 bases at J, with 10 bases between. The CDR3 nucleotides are TGTGCCAGCAGCCAAGCCGGGTTCAGCAATGAGCAGTTCTTC. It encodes CASSQAGFSNEQFF.

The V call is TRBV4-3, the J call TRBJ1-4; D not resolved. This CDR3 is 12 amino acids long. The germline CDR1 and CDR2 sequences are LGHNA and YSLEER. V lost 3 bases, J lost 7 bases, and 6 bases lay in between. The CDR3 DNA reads TGCGCCAGCAGCCAGAGTGGTGAAAAACTGTTTTTT. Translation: CASSQSGEKLFF.

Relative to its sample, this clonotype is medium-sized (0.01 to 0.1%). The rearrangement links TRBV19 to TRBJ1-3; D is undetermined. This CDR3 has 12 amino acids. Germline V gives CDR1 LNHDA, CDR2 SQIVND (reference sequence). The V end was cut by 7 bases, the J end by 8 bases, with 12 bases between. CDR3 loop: CASTPTRDTIYF. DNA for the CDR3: TGTGCCAGTACGCCCACCCGGGACACCATATATTTT.

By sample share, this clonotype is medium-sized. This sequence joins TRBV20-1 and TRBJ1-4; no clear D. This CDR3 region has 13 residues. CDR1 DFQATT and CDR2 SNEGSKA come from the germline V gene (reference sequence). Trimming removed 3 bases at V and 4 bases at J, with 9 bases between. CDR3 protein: CSASNQVNEKLFF. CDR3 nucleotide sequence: TGCAGTGCTAGTAACCAGGTTAATGAAAAACTGTTTTTT.